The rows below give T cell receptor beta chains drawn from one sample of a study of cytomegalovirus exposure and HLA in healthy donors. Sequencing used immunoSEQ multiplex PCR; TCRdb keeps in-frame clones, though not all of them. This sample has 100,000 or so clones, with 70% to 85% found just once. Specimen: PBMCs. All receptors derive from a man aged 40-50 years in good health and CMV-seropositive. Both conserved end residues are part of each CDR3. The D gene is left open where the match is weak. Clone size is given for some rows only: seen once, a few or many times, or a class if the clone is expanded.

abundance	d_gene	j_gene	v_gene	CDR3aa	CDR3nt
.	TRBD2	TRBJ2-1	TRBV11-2	CASSFVAGDEQFF	TGTGCCAGCAGCTTTGTAGCGGGGGATGAGCAGTTCTTC
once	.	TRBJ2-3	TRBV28	CASAIGATSTDTQYF	TGTGCCAGCGCCATAGGGGCAACTAGCACAGATACGCAGTATTTT
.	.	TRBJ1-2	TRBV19	CASSRQGYGYTF	TGTGCCAGTAGCAGACAAGGCTATGGCTACACCTTC
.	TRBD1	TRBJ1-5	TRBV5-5	CASSLGTGYSNQPQHF	TGTGCCAGCAGCTTGGGGACAGGTTATAGCAATCAGCCCCAGCATTTT
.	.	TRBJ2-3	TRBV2	CASSHGVTSTDTQYF	TGTGCCAGCAGTCACGGAGTAACGAGCACAGATACGCAGTATTTT
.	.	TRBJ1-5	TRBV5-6	CASSLAGGNQPQHF	TGTGCCAGCAGCTTGGCAGGGGGCAATCAGCCCCAGCATTTT
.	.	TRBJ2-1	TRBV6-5	CASSRGANEQFF	TGTGCCAGCAGTCGCGGGGCGAATGAGCAGTTCTTC
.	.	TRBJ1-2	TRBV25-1	CASSVTGSGYTF	TGTGCCAGCAGTGTAACAGGGAGTGGCTACACCTTC
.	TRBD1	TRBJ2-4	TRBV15	CATSREPSWGQLVAKNSQYF	TGTGCCACCAGCAGAGAACCCTCCTGGGGACAGCTAGTAGCCAAAAACAGTCAGTACTTC
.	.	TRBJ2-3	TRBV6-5	CASSRDSASTDTQYF	TGTGCCAGCAGCCGCGACAGTGCTAGCACAGATACGCAGTATTTT
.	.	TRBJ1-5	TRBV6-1	CASSEHILSNQPQHF	TGTGCCAGCAGTGAGCACATCCTTAGCAATCAGCCCCAGCATTTT
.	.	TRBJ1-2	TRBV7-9	CASSLEGGADYGYTF	TGTGCCAGCAGCTTAGAGGGGGGGGCCGACTATGGCTACACCTTC
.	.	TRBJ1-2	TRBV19	CASSMTENYGYTF	TGTGCCAGTAGTATGACGGAGAACTATGGCTACACCTTC
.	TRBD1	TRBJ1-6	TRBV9	CASSVTGERSPLHF	TGTGCCAGCAGCGTGACAGGGGAGAGATCACCCCTCCACTTT
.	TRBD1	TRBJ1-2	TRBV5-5	CASSLWETGYYGYTF	TGTGCCAGCAGCTTGTGGGAGACAGGGTACTATGGCTACACCTTC
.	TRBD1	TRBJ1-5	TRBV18	CASSPGTGGPEHF	TGTGCCAGCTCACCGGGAACAGGGGGCCCGGAGCATTTT
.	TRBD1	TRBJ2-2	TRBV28	CASRGAGTGQSTGELFF	TGTGCCAGCAGGGGCGCCGGGACAGGGCAGAGCACCGGGGAGCTGTTTTTT
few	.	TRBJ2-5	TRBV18	CASSPDYQETQYF	TGTGCCAGCTCACCAGACTACCAAGAGACCCAGTACTTC
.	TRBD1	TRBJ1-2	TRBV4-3	CASSQEHRGESGYTF	TGCGCCAGCAGCCAAGAACACAGGGGCGAGTCTGGCTACACCTTC
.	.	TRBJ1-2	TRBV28	CASGLGGRWNGYTF	TGTGCCAGTGGCCTCGGAGGGAGGTGGAATGGCTACACCTTC
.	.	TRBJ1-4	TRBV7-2	CASSLGFRGGEKLFF	TGTGCCAGCAGCTTAGGGTTCAGGGGTGGTGAAAAACTGTTTTTT
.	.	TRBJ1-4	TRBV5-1	CASSSTVTNEKLFF	TGCGCCAGCAGCTCCACGGTAACTAATGAAAAACTGTTTTTT
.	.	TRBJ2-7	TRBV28	CATGTYEQYF	TGTGCCACCGGGACCTACGAGCAGTACTTC
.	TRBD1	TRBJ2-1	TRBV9	CASSTGGSYNEQFF	TGTGCCAGCAGCACAGGGGGTTCCTACAATGAGCAGTTCTTC
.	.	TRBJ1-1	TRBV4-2	CASSLRGGKLHEAFF	TGTGCCAGCAGCCTCCGAGGAGGGAAACTGCATGAAGCTTTCTTT
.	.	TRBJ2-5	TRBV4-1	CASSQAASGIETQYF	TGCGCCAGCAGCCAAGCCGCGTCGGGGATAGAGACCCAGTACTTC
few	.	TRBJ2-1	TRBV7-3	CASSLKEWDEQFF	TGTGCCAGCAGCTTAAAGGAGTGGGATGAGCAGTTCTTC
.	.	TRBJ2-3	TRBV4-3	CASSQDPPGGGTDTQYF	TGCGCCAGCAGCCAAGATCCCCCGGGGGGCGGCACAGATACGCAGTATTTT
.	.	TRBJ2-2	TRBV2	CASSVDRNTGELFF	TGTGCCAGCAGTGTGGACAGGAACACCGGGGAGCTGTTTTTT
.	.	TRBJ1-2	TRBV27	CASSLSPTPGLYYTF	TGTGCCAGCAGTTTATCCCCCACACCCGGACTTTACTACACCTTC
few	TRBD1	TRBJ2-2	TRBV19	CASRNRGVRSGELFF	TGTGCCAGTAGGAACAGGGGGGTGCGATCCGGGGAGCTGTTTTTT
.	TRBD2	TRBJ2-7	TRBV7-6	CASSPGKRGGSYEQYF	TGTGCCAGCAGCCCGGGGAAGCGGGGGGGATCCTACGAGCAGTACTTC
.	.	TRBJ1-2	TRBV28	CASRGGGNYGYTF	TGTGCCAGCCGGGGAGGGGGTAACTATGGCTACACCTTC
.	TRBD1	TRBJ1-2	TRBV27	CASTRTGGHYGYTF	TGTGCCAGCACTCGGACAGGGGGTCACTATGGCTACACCTTC
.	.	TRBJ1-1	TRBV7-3	CASSPGQNTEAFF	TGTGCCAGCAGCCCTGGACAGAACACTGAAGCTTTCTTT
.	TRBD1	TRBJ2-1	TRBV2	CASGTGTHNEQFF	TGTGCCAGCGGGACAGGGACCCACAATGAGCAGTTCTTC